This TCR beta chain is from a study of blood T cell repertoires in COVID-19. Turning to the study itself: Italy, Spain and the United States were the sources of the convalescent and acute COVID-19 samples.

Original processing notes: Estimation of nucleated cell counts was performed using reference gene primer amplification. Some clones are missing from TCRdb's copy, which holds only in-frame ones; the method was immunoSEQ multiplex PCR. That table supplies the V and J calls and clone size; D and trimming were determined from the DNA. This table holds 25,000 to 30,000 clones, more than 85% found once. The Seattle patients joined while their infection was active and were tracked longitudinally afterward. Trimming removed 5 bases from V and 4 bases from J; junction bases left unmatched: 5. This CDR3 contains 14 residues. Germline V CDR1 and CDR2: SQVTM, ANQGSEA.

The sequence was collected from an older woman with COVID-19, enrolled during active disease. The sequenced sample was peripheral blood. V usage is TRBV29-1 and J usage is TRBJ2-3; 11 nucleotides match TRBD2. The DNA for the CDR3 is TGCAGCGTTACTAGCGGGAGAGGCCCAGATACGCAGTATTTT. Translating it yields CSVTSGRGPDTQYF.